One and the same sample provided the 5 T cell receptor beta chains below, sequenced in a study of OX40 agonist ivuxolimab in advanced cancers. Assay used: immunoSEQ multiplex PCR; TCRdb lists only in-frame clones, some missing. The sample includes some 60,000 clones, 70% to 90% of them seen just once. Sequenced here: CD4+ or CD8+ T cells sorted from blood, sampled in a trial of the OX40 agonist ivuxolimab. The receptors here all came from an adult with an advanced solid tumor such as melanoma, head and neck, liver or kidney cancer.

By frequency in the sample, this clone is medium-sized. The chain carries TRBV30 and TRBJ1-1; 9 bases are a match to TRBD1. Unmatched junction bases numbered 4, after V lost 1 base and J lost 4 bases. The CDR3 consists of 14 residues. CDR1 is GTSNPN and CDR2 is SVGIG in the germline V gene (reference sequence). CDR3 sequence (DNA): TGTGCCTGGAGTGGGGGACAGGGCCCCACTGAAGCTTTCTTT. It translates to CAWSGGQGPTEAFF.

The chain links TRBV19 to TRBJ2-7; the match to TRBD2 covers 8 bases. CDR1 and CDR2 (germline): LNHDA, SQIVND (reference sequence). The CDR3 is 13 residues long. J was trimmed by 5 bases and V by 4 bases; bases with no gene match: 4. CDR3 sequence: CASSTTAGDEQYF. As DNA, the CDR3 is TGTGCCAGTAGTACGACAGCGGGGGACGAGCAGTACTTC.

The chain has TRBV9 and TRBJ2-6, with D perhaps matching TRBD1 or TRBD2 (5 bases each). V lost 6 bases to trimming and J lost 3 bases, with 16 bases between them. The CDR3 consists of 16 residues. CDR1 and CDR2 (germline): SGDLS, YYNGEE. CDR3 DNA: TGTGCCAGCACGGGGACGCCCACTTTTGGGGCCAACGTCCTGACTTTC. Protein: CASTGTPTFGANVLTF.

The rearrangement links TRBV12-5 to TRBJ1-5; D is undetermined. CDR1 is LGHNT and CDR2 is FRNRAP in the germline V gene. This CDR3 is 14 amino acids long. V lost 1 base, J lost 7 bases, and 11 bases lay in between. CDR3 sequence: CASGLEVTSQPQHF. The CDR3 DNA reads as TGTGCTAGTGGTTTGGAGGTAACTAGCCAGCCCCAGCATTTT.

The chain carries TRBV7-3 and TRBJ2-5; TRBD1 might be the D (6 bases). This CDR3 has 13 residues. Germline V CDR1 and CDR2: SGHTA, FQGTGA. The V and J ends lost 4 bases and 11 bases respectively, with 17 bases between them. The CDR3 DNA reads TGTGCCAGCAGCTCCATGGCAGGGGTTGAGCAGTACTTC. As protein: CASSSMAGVEQYF.